These 21 T cell receptor beta chains were sequenced from one sample in a study of T-cell memory formation after mild COVID-19. TCRdb reanalysed the 5' RACE reads using MiXCR and keeps one entry per CDR3 protein. The top ten hold more than 20% of the sample, which has 250,000 to 300,000 distinct CDR3 sequences, about 16% seen once. Source material: PBMCs or a T cell subset sorted from them (not recorded which). Receptors originate from a man younger than 35 who had mild COVID-19 (a few samples of this study predate the infection). Cell type and time point are not known.

This clonotype was picked up many times. The V gene is TRBV7-9, the J gene TRBJ2-3; 10 positions match TRBD2. Germline trimming cut 1 base from V and 1 base from J; bases unmatched to any gene: 5. CDR1 and CDR2 from the germline V gene are SEHNR and FQNEAQ (reference sequence). The CDR3 length is 17 residues. The CDR3 sequence: CASSLVGTSGGTDTQYF. DNA for the CDR3: TGTGCCAGCAGCTTAGTCGGAACTAGCGGGGGCACAGATACGCAGTATTTT. Drawing the rest from reference TRBV7-9 and TRBJ2-3, the complete variable domain is DTGVSQNPRHKITKRGQNVTFRCDPISEHNRLYWYRQTLGQGPEFLTYFQNEAQLEKSRLLSDRFSAERPKGSFSTLEIQRTEQGDSAMYLCASSLVGTSGGTDTQYFGPGTRLTVL.

The chain employs TRBV5-1 and TRBJ1-2, with a possible D match to TRBD1 (5 bases). Germline-derived CDR1 and CDR2 are SGHRS and YFSETQ. The CDR3 runs to 16 residues. V lost 6 bases and J lost 5, with 23 bases in between. The DNA for the CDR3 is TGCGCCAGCACCTCCTACCGGGACGACCCAATGTATGGCTACACCTTC. It encodes CASTSYRDDPMYGYTF.

This clonotype was seen a few times. The chain uses TRBV30 and TRBJ1-6; D is perhaps TRBD1 (6 bases). The length of the CDR3 is 14 residues. Germline lookup yields CDR1 GTSNPN and CDR2 SVGIG (reference sequence). V gave up 0 bases and J gave up 5 bases, with 8 bases separating them. This CDR3 is CAWSVDSNNSPLHF. The DNA of the CDR3 is TGTGCCTGGAGTGTGGACAGCAATAATTCACCCCTCCACTTT.

Ten or more counts support this clonotype. The chain employs TRBV11-2 and TRBJ1-2; 8 nucleotides agree with TRBD1. Germline assignment: CDR1 SGHAT and CDR2 FQNNGV. J lost 4 bases, V lost 5 bases, and 15 bases had no gene match. CDR3 length: 17 amino acids. CDR3 sequence reads: CASSRQGGQGAGYGYTF. The CDR3 coding sequence is TGTGCCAGCAGCCGCCAGGGGGGTCAGGGGGCTGGCTATGGCTACACCTTC.

The V and J genes are TRBV7-2 and TRBJ1-6; TRBD1 matches at 7 bases. Germline CDR1 and CDR2: SGHTA and FQGNSA. V was pared by 3 bases and J by 5 bases, with 10 bases of the junction left unmatched. The CDR3 totals 17 residues. CDR3 in amino acids: CASSFGRGRADNSPLHF. For the CDR3, the DNA is TGTGCCAGCAGCTTCGGGAGGGGGCGCGCGGATAATTCACCCCTCCACTTT.

This clonotype was seen a handful of times. This chain connects TRBV6-2 or TRBV6-3 to TRBJ1-2; 9 positions match TRBD1. The ends lost 5 bases at V and 6 bases at J; junction bases unmatched: 7. CDR3 length equals 14 residues. Per the germline V gene, CDR1 is MNHEY and CDR2 is SVGEGT. CDR3 region: CASSAQGAQDGYTF. The CDR3 DNA reads TGTGCCAGCAGTGCACAGGGGGCGCAGGATGGCTACACCTTC.

The chain has TRBV5-1 and TRBJ1-2; tentative D call: TRBD1 (6 bases). V was shortened by 0 bases and J by 0 bases, with 9 bases between the two germline ends. The CDR3 runs to 15 residues. Germline CDR1 is SGHRS and CDR2 is YFSETQ. The CDR3 loop is CASSLDRATNYGYTF. In DNA, the CDR3 is TGCGCCAGCAGCTTGGACAGGGCGACTAACTATGGCTACACCTTC.

Here the CDR3 reads CASSVAGNYGYTF. The CDR3 DNA sequence: TGTGCCAGCAGCGTAGCGGGTAACTATGGCTACACCTTC. The V call is TRBV9, the J call TRBJ1-2; D is undetermined. The CDR3 contains 13 residues. Germline V gene lookup returns CDR1 SGDLS and CDR2 YYNGEE. Trimming took 0 bases from V and 1 from J, leaving 4 bases between them.

In its sample, this clonotype was seen a few times. The chain employs TRBV5-1 and TRBJ1-2; 7 bases fit TRBD1. The CDR3 runs 16 residues. From germline, CDR1 is SGHRS and CDR2 YFSETQ. The trim removed 0 bases at V and 4 bases at J, leaving 9 bases unmatched. The DNA for the CDR3 is TGCGCCAGCAGCTTGGGAGGGGACAGCAGTCTCTATGGCTACACCTTC. As protein: CASSLGGDSSLYGYTF.

In this sample, this clonotype turned up a few times. The chain has TRBV6-6 and TRBJ1-1, with D maybe TRBD1 (6 bases). There are 15 residues in the CDR3. V was cut by 2 bases and J by 1 base, with 11 bases left in between. Germline CDR1 reads MNHNY; CDR2 reads SVGAGI (reference sequence). CDR3 amino acids: CASSYPTGPNTEAFF. DNA for the CDR3: TGTGCCAGCAGTTACCCGACAGGCCCGAACACTGAAGCTTTCTTT.

The genes are TRBV7-9 and TRBJ1-2, with D possibly TRBD1 on 6 matching bases. V was cut by 6 bases and J by 2 bases, with 13 bases left in between. Germline CDR1 reads SEHNR; CDR2 reads FQNEAQ (reference sequence). The CDR3 contains 14 residues. The CDR3 nucleotides read TGTGCCAGCAGTCAGGGGTCCGGCAACTATGGCTACACCTTC. It specifies CASSQGSGNYGYTF. The whole variable domain, remainder taken from reference TRBV7-9 and TRBJ1-2, is DTGVSQNPRHKITKRGQNVTFRCDPISEHNRLYWYRQTLGQGPEFLTYFQNEAQLEKSRLLSDRFSAERPKGSFSTLEIQRTEQGDSAMYLCASSQGSGNYGYTFGSGTRLTVV.

This clonotype was found a few times. The chain links TRBV7-9 to TRBJ1-2; no clear D. The CDR3 totals 13 residues. V was pared by 1 base and J by 7 bases, with 10 bases between. Germline-derived CDR1 and CDR2 are SEHNR and FQNEAQ (reference sequence). The CDR3 DNA reads as TGTGCCAGCAGCTTAGGTTTGGGGAGTGGCTACACCTTC. It specifies CASSLGLGSGYTF.

CDR3 sequence reads: CASSFGQTGELFF. The CDR3 coding sequence is TGTGCCAGCAGCTTCGGACAGACCGGGGAGCTGTTTTTT. The chain is built from TRBV7-9 and TRBJ2-2; a possible D gene is TRBD1 (6 bases). This CDR3 is built from 13 residues. CDR1 is SEHNR and CDR2 is FQNEAQ in the germline V gene (reference sequence). The germline V and J ends were trimmed by 3 bases and 5 bases, with 7 bases remaining between them.

This clonotype has just a few counts. The V and J genes are TRBV5-1 and TRBJ1-5; possible D gene TRBD1, 6 bases. Germline V gene lookup returns CDR1 SGHRS and CDR2 YFSETQ. This CDR3 region has 14 residues. The ends were cut back, 3 bases at V and 7 bases at J, with 14 bases in the middle. The CDR3 loop reads CASSSTGWGQPQHF. The CDR3 DNA reads TGCGCCAGCAGCTCTACAGGGTGGGGACAGCCCCAGCATTTT. The full variable domain, completed using reference TRBV5-1 and TRBJ1-5, is KAGVTQTPRYLIKTRGQQVTLSCSPISGHRSVSWYQQTPGQGLQFLFEYFSETQRNKGNFPGRFSGRQFSNSRSEMNVSTLELGDSALYLCASSSTGWGQPQHFGDGTRLSIL.

The J gene is TRBJ2-1, the V gene TRBV18, with 10 positions matching TRBD2. The germline V gene has CDR1 KGHSH and CDR2 LQKENI. The V segment lost 5 bases and the J segment 5 bases; nucleotides outside the gene matches: 6. The CDR3 runs to 15 residues. The CDR3 loop is CASSTTSGENNEQFF. The CDR3 region has the DNA TGTGCCAGCTCAACAACTAGCGGGGAAAACAATGAGCAGTTCTTC.

This clonotype has just a few counts. V usage is TRBV9 and J usage is TRBJ1-2, with 8 bases that match TRBD1. V lost 2 bases to trimming and J lost 4 bases; unmatched junction nucleotides: 4. CDR3 length: 14 amino acids. Germline V CDR1 and CDR2: SGDLS, YYNGEE. The CDR3 DNA sequence: TGTGCCAGCAGCGTCCCTACAGGGGGCTATGGCTACACCTTC. Its protein product is CASSVPTGGYGYTF. The full variable domain, in which reference TRBV9 and TRBJ1-2 provide the parts outside the CDR3, is DSGVTQTPKHLITATGQRVTLRCSPRSGDLSVYWYQQSLDQGLQFLIQYYNGEERAKGNILERFSAQQFPDLHSELNLSSLELGDSALYFCASSVPTGGYGYTFGSGTRLTVV.

This clonotype occurred a few times. The chain is built from TRBV20-1 and TRBJ2-1; D perhaps matches TRBD2 (6 bases). This CDR3 is built from 16 residues. The V end was cut by 3 bases, the J end by 5 bases, with 20 bases between. The germline gives CDR1 DFQATT, CDR2 SNEGSKA (reference sequence). The CDR3 spells CSARPVSGGTHNEQFF. The CDR3 DNA sequence: TGCAGTGCTAGGCCCGTCTCGGGCGGGACCCACAATGAGCAGTTCTTC.

This chain's CDR3 is CASSFRSRIVYEQYF. CDR3 in DNA: TGTGCCAGCAGCTTTCGGAGCAGGATCGTCTACGAGCAGTACTTC. V is TRBV11-2 and J is TRBJ2-7; D unresolved. The CDR3 is made up of 15 amino acids. V lost 3 bases and J 3 bases, leaving 15 bases between the germline ends. The germline gives CDR1 SGHAT, CDR2 FQNNGV.

The CDR3 coding sequence is TGTGCCAGCAGCTGGACAGACATGAACACTGAAGCTTTCTTT. Translating it yields CASSWTDMNTEAFF. The chain recombines TRBV28 with TRBJ1-1; tentatively, D is TRBD1 (6 bases). The germline V gene encodes CDR1 MDHEN and CDR2 SYDVKM. Trimming stripped 6 bases from V and 0 bases from J, with 11 bases between. This CDR3 spans 14 amino acids.

This clonotype was seen only a few times. The chain carries TRBV4-1 and TRBJ1-2, with unresolved D. Germline V lookup: CDR1 MGHRA, CDR2 YSYEKL. The CDR3 is 14 amino acids. Trimming removed 1 base at V and 4 bases at J, with 10 bases between. CDR3 DNA: TGCGCCAGCAGCCAAGCCGCCGGAGTCTATGGCTACACCTTC. Amino acid sequence: CASSQAAGVYGYTF.

There are many counts of this clonotype. This chain connects TRBV10-3 to TRBJ2-5; the match to TRBD1 covers 7 bases. The junction had 7 bases not matched to a gene; V was cut back by 10 bases and J by 5 bases. This CDR3 comprises 12 residues. Germline CDR1 ENHRY, CDR2 SYGVKD. The CDR3 sequence: CATGQPRETQYF. For the CDR3, the DNA is TGTGCCACGGGACAGCCCAGGGAGACCCAGTACTTC.